The next 23 T cell receptor beta chains were all read from a single sample in a study of technical replicates of blood from a handful of donors. Sequencing was performed with immunoSEQ multiplex PCR; in TCRdb, only in-frame clones are kept and a portion is missing. Of tens of thousands of clones in the sample, 92% are singletons; the top ten hold 0.35% to 0.45%. The source material was T cells isolated from PBMCs. The receptors were sampled from a human donor in good health.

The J gene is TRBJ1-4, the V gene TRBV7-9; D is uncertain. V was shortened by 4 bases and J by 1 base, with 7 bases between the two germline ends. This CDR3 contains 14 residues. Germline values: CDR1 SEHNR, CDR2 FQNEAQ (reference sequence). CDR3 in DNA: TGTGCCAGCAGCTCAGGTCGAACTAATGAAAAACTGTTTTTT. It specifies CASSSGRTNEKLFF.

The rearrangement links TRBV5-4 to TRBJ2-2, with TRBD2 as a possible D gene (6 bases). Germline CDR1 reads SGHNT; CDR2 reads YYREEE (reference sequence). The CDR3 is made up of 15 amino acids. Trimming pared 1 base from V and 4 bases from J, leaving 11 bases between. CDR3 protein: CASSLQGAGTGELFF. The CDR3 DNA sequence: TGTGCCAGCAGCTTGCAGGGAGCGGGCACCGGGGAGCTGTTTTTT. The variable domain in full, completed from reference TRBV5-4 and TRBJ2-2, reads ETGVTQSPTHLIKTRGQQVTLRCSSQSGHNTVSWYQQALGQGPQFIFQYYREEENGRGNFPPRFSGLQFPNYSSELNVNALELDDSALYLCASSLQGAGTGELFFGEGSRLTVL.

The J gene is TRBJ2-1, the V gene TRBV9, with TRBD2 identical over 8 bases. Germline CDR1 SGDLS, CDR2 YYNGEE. The CDR3 has 15 amino acids. V lost 1 base and J lost 3; bases outside the gene matches: 3. The CDR3 DNA reads TGTGCCAGCAGCGTAAAGGGGACTAGCTACAATGAGCAGTTCTTC. Translation: CASSVKGTSYNEQFF.

The chain has TRBV27 and TRBJ1-2, with 7 bases that match TRBD1. The junction had 8 bases not matched to a gene; V was cut back by 3 bases and J by 7 bases. The germline gives CDR1 MNHEY, CDR2 SMNVEV (reference sequence). This CDR3 spans 14 amino acids. CDR3 nucleotides: TGTGCCAGCAGTTTCAGACAGGGACGTTTTGGCTACACCTTC. Translation gives CASSFRQGRFGYTF.

The chain links TRBV7-2 to TRBJ1-2; no clear D gene. The CDR3 spans 12 residues. In germline, CDR1 is SGHTA, CDR2 FQGNSA. Trimming left V 2 bases short and J 7 bases short, with 8 bases between. CDR3 sequence reads: CASSLQAGGYTF. The DNA for the CDR3 is TGTGCCAGCAGCTTACAGGCGGGTGGCTACACCTTC.

The rearrangement uses TRBV15 and TRBJ1-4; possible D gene TRBD1, 5 bases. V gave up 2 bases and J gave up 6 bases, with 13 bases separating them. Germline V lookup: CDR1 LNHNV, CDR2 YYDKDF (reference sequence). This CDR3 spans 15 amino acids. The DNA of the CDR3 is TGTGCCACCAGCAGATCGACAGTACCCCATGAAAAACTGTTTTTT. Amino acid sequence: CATSRSTVPHEKLFF.

The J gene is TRBJ2-3, the V gene TRBV4-3; 7 bases align to TRBD2. Germline CDR1 LGHNA, CDR2 YSLEER. V trimming: 0 bases; J trimming: 2 bases; junction bases outside the gene matches: 2. This CDR3 is 15 amino acids long. The CDR3 loop reads CASSQDTSDTDTQYF. CDR3 bases: TGCGCCAGCAGCCAAGATACTAGCGACACAGATACGCAGTATTTT.

The genes are TRBV6-6 and TRBJ2-7; 11 bases map to TRBD2. The J segment lost 0 bases and the V segment lost 6 bases, leaving 7 bases of the junction unmatched. This CDR3 comprises 16 residues. Per the germline V gene, CDR1 is MNHNY and CDR2 is SVGAGI (reference sequence). The CDR3 sequence is CASSPGLAGRSYEQYF. The CDR3 DNA reads TGTGCCAGCAGCCCAGGACTAGCGGGCCGCTCCTACGAGCAGTACTTC.

V and J are TRBV7-3 and TRBJ2-3, with 9 bases matching TRBD2. CDR3 size: 16 residues. Germline assignment: CDR1 SGHTA and CDR2 FQGTGA. V was pared by 2 bases and J by 7 bases, with 10 bases of the junction left unmatched. CDR3 sequence reads: CASSLSTSGASNTQYF. The CDR3 DNA follows: TGTGCCAGCAGCTTATCGACTAGCGGAGCCAGTAATACGCAGTATTTT.

The chain is built from TRBV7-9 and TRBJ2-1; D call uncertain. This CDR3 has 13 amino acids. Germline CDR1 SEHNR, CDR2 FQNEAQ (reference sequence). The V and J ends lost 0 bases and 9 bases respectively, with 9 bases between them. CDR3 residues: CASSLAASSEQFF. The CDR3 DNA follows: TGTGCCAGCAGCTTAGCAGCATCGAGTGAGCAGTTCTTC.

This clone was seen once. The V gene is TRBV4-1, the J gene TRBJ1-3; TRBD1 might be the D (5 bases). The CDR3 has 15 amino acids. From germline, CDR1 is MGHRA and CDR2 YSYEKL. V dropped 5 bases and J dropped 6 bases, with 17 bases sitting between them. The CDR3 DNA sequence: TGCGCCAGCAGCGGCGACAGCGCTCTAAAAAACACCATATATTTT. It translates to CASSGDSALKNTIYF.

For the CDR3, the DNA is TGTGCCAGTAGTATTAATCGAGAACTTAGCACAGATACGCAGTATTTT. This encodes CASSINRELSTDTQYF. The chain carries TRBV19 and TRBJ2-3; D unclear. Germline V gene sequence: CDR1 LNHDA, CDR2 SQIVND (reference sequence). The CDR3 loop spans 16 amino acids. The ends were cut back, 3 bases at V and 0 bases at J, with 13 bases in the middle.

The chain is built from TRBV10-1 and TRBJ2-7, with 8 bases lining up with TRBD2. V was clipped by 6 bases and J by 2 bases; unmatched bases: 3. CDR3 length: 13 residues. Germline V gives CDR1 WNHNN, CDR2 SYGVQD (reference sequence). CDR3 amino acids: CASRSGLAYEQYF. CDR3 sequence (DNA): TGCGCCAGCAGATCGGGACTAGCCTACGAGCAGTACTTC.

V is TRBV29-1 and J is TRBJ1-1; D gene uncertain. The CDR3 has 13 amino acids. Trimming removed 2 bases at V and 0 bases at J, with 7 bases between. From germline, CDR1 is SQVTM and CDR2 ANQGSEA. CDR3 DNA sequence: TGCAGCGTTGAACGCAGGCTGAACACTGAAGCTTTCTTT. It specifies CSVERRLNTEAFF.

This clone was seen a few times. This chain joins TRBV19 and TRBJ2-2; D perhaps matches TRBD1 (6 bases). V lost 4 bases and J 6 bases, leaving 15 bases between the germline ends. The CDR3 has 15 residues. From germline, CDR1 is LNHDA and CDR2 SQIVND (reference sequence). The CDR3 reads CASSKPTGFAGELFF. As DNA, the CDR3 is TGTGCCAGTAGTAAACCAACAGGGTTTGCCGGGGAGCTGTTTTTT. Full variable domain (remainder filled in from reference TRBV19 and TRBJ2-2): DGGITQSPKYLFRKEGQNVTLSCEQNLNHDAMYWYRQDPGQGLRLIYYSQIVNDFQKGDIAEGYSVSREKKESFPLTVTSAQKNPTAFYLCASSKPTGFAGELFFGEGSRLTVL.

J is TRBJ1-1 and V is TRBV28, with D possibly matching TRBD1 (5 bases). The V end was cut by 2 bases, the J end by 7 bases, with 8 bases between. Per the germline V gene, CDR1 is MDHEN and CDR2 is SYDVKM. The CDR3 covers 12 residues. CDR3 amino acids: CASSLRGLEAFF. CDR3 bases: TGTGCCAGCAGTTTAAGGGGACTTGAAGCTTTCTTT.

This clone appeared a single time. The chain uses TRBV19 and TRBJ2-7; 7 bases are a match to TRBD1. V dropped 4 bases and J dropped 2; count of bases not matched to a gene: 2. The germline V gene has CDR1 LNHDA and CDR2 SQIVND (reference sequence). The CDR3 covers 13 residues. The CDR3 DNA reads TGTGCCAGTAGTACGGGACAGACCTACGAGCAGTACTTC. As protein: CASSTGQTYEQYF.

The chain links TRBV10-3 to TRBJ2-1; TRBD1 is a possible D gene (5 bases). Trimming shortened V by 6 bases and J by 8 bases, and 8 bases separated the two germline ends. The CDR3 consists of 11 residues. The germline V gene has CDR1 ENHRY and CDR2 SYGVKD. The CDR3 bases are TGTGCCATCAGGGACACCGATGAGCAGTTCTTC. Translation gives CAIRDTDEQFF.

The gene calls are TRBV5-6 and TRBJ2-1; D unclear. The germline CDR1 and CDR2 sequences are SGHDT and YYEEEE. This CDR3 is 15 amino acids long. V dropped 2 bases and J dropped 0 bases, with 9 bases sitting between them. CDR3 coding DNA: TGTGCCAGCAGCTTCCTCCTGAGCTCCTACAATGAGCAGTTCTTC. Amino acid sequence: CASSFLLSSYNEQFF.

The chain joins TRBV4-1 to TRBJ2-3; 13 bases map to TRBD2. V trimming: 4 bases; J trimming: 2 bases; junction bases outside the gene matches: 12. There are 19 residues in the CDR3. CDR1 and CDR2 from the germline V gene are MGHRA and YSYEKL. The CDR3 protein is CASSLFMPGLAGYTDTQYF. The CDR3 DNA follows: TGCGCCAGCAGCCTGTTTATGCCGGGACTAGCGGGATACACAGATACGCAGTATTTT.

As DNA, the CDR3 is TGCAGCGTTGAAGACCGGGACAGGGGGTACGAGCAGTACTTC. Protein: CSVEDRDRGYEQYF. The V call is TRBV29-1, the J call TRBJ2-7; 11 nucleotides agree with TRBD1. Germline CDR1 and CDR2: SQVTM and ANQGSEA. The CDR3 has 14 residues. V dropped 0 bases and J dropped 4; count of bases not matched to a gene: 2.

V and J are TRBV25-1 and TRBJ2-3; a possible D gene is TRBD2 (5 bases). V lost 3 bases, J lost 1 base, and 8 bases lay in between. The CDR3 extends over 14 amino acids. CDR1 and CDR2 from the germline V gene are MGHDK and SYGVNS. CDR3 coding DNA: TGTGCCAGCAGTGATCCCGGGGGCACAGATACGCAGTATTTT. It yields the protein CASSDPGGTDTQYF.

V gene TRBV6-6 combines with J gene TRBJ1-2; D call uncertain. The germline CDR1 and CDR2 sequences are MNHNY and SVGAGI (reference sequence). Trimming cost V 5 bases and J 6 bases, with 10 bases left between them. The CDR3 has 12 amino acids. This CDR3 reads CASSLGGDGYTF. The CDR3 nucleotides read TGTGCCAGCAGTCTAGGCGGGGATGGCTACACCTTC.